This paragraph reports one T cell receptor (beta chain). Its antigen is as yet unknown. An input of roughly 0.5 to 1 ug of RNA was subjected to reverse transcription using random hexamers. The authors amplified TCR beta CDR3 across 54 Vbeta and 13 Jbeta using immunoSEQ multiplex PCR. TCRdb ran MiXCR on the immunoSEQ multiplex PCR reads and lists one entry per CDR3 protein. The sample shows around 200,000 distinct CDR3 sequences, over 90% of them seen only once. This sample was taken from a study of CD8 T cells in Susac syndrome. Study-level points and caveats: Clonal expansion was present among Susac CD8+ cells. This expansion reached its peak in TEMRA cells and in active patients.

Sequencing of TCR beta drew on CD8+ and CD4+ T cells from blood. Negative isolation yielded CD4+ and CD8+ T cells, and FACS enriched TEMRA cells. Trimming stripped 5 bases from V and 2 bases from J, with 16 bases between. Germline CDR1 and CDR2: SGHVS and FQNEAQ. CDR3 size: 16 residues. The source of this sequence is a human donor with Susac syndrome. The source material was CD8+ T cells from PBMCs. V gene TRBV7-8 combines with J gene TRBJ2-1; D unresolved. DNA of the CDR3: TGTGCCAGCAGCCTTCCAACAGCGTACGCCTACAATGAGCAGTTCTTC. Amino acid sequence: CASSLPTAYAYNEQFF.